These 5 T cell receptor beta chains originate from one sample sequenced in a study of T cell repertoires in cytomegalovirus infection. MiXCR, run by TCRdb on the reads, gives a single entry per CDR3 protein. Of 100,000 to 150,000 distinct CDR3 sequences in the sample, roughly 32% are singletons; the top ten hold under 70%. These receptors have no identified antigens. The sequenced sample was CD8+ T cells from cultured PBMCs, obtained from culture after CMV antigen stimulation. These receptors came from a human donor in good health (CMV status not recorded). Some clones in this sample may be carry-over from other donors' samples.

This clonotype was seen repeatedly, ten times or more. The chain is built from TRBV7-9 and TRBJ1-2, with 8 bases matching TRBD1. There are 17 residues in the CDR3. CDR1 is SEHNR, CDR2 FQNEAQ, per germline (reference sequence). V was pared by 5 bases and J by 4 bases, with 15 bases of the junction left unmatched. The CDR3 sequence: CASSHPLQGGPSYGYTF. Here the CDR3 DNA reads TGTGCCAGCAGCCACCCCCTACAGGGGGGACCATCCTATGGCTACACCTTC.

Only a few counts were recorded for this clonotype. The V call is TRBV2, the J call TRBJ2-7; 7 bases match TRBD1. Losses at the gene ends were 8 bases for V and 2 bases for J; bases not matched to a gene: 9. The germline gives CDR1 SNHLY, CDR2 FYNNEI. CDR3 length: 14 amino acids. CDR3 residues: CASSGPDRAYEQYF. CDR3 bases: TGTGCCAGCTCCGGGCCCGACAGGGCCTACGAGCAGTACTTC.

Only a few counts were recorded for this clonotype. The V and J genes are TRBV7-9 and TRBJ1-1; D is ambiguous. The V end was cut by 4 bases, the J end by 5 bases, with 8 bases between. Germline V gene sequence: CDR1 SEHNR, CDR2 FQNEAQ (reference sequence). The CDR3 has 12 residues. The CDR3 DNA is TGTGCCAGCAGCTATCAACGGACTGAAGCTTTCTTT. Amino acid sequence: CASSYQRTEAFF.

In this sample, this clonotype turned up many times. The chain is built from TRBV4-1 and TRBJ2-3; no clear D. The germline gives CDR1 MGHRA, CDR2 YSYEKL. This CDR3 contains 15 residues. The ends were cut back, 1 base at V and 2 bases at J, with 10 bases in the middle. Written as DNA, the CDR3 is TGCGCCAGCAGCCAAGTAGTGGCGGTCACAGATACGCAGTATTTT. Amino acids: CASSQVVAVTDTQYF.

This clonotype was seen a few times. The CDR3 loop is CASSQEAGEWSGELFF. CDR3 in DNA: TGCGCCAGCAGCCAAGAGGCCGGGGAGTGGTCCGGGGAGCTGTTTTTT. This chain uses TRBV4-3 with TRBJ2-2, with D tentatively TRBD2 (5 bases). CDR3 length: 16 amino acids. The germline V gene encodes CDR1 LGHNA and CDR2 YSLEER. V was cut by 0 bases and J by 6 bases, with 14 bases left in between.